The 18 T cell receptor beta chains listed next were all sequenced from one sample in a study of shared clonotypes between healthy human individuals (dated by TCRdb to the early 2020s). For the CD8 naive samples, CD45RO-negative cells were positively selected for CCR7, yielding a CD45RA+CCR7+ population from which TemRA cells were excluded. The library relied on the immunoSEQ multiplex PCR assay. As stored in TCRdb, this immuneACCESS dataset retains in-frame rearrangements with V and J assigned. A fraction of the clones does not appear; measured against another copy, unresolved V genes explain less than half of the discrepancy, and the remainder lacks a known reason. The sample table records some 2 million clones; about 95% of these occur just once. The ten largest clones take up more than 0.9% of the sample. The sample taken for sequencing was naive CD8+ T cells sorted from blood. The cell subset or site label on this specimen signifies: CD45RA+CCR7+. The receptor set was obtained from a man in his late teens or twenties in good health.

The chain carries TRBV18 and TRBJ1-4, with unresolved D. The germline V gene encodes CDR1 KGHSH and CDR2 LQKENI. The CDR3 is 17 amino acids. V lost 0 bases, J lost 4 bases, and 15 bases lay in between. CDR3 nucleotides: TGTGCCAGCTCACCACCGTCCGTTGTCAGATTTAATGAAAAACTGTTTTTT. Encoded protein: CASSPPSVVRFNEKLFF.

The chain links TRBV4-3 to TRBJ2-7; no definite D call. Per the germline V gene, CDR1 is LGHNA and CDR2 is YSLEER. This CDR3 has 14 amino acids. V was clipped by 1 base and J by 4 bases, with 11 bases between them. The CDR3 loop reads CASSQGPQNYEQYF. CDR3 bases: TGCGCCAGCAGCCAAGGGCCGCAGAATTACGAGCAGTACTTC.

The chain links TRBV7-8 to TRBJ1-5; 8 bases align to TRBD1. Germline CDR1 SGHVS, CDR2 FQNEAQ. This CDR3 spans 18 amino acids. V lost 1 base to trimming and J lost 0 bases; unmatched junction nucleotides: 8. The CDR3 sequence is CASSLGMTGVGSNQPQHF. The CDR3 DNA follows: TGTGCCAGCAGCTTAGGAATGACAGGGGTTGGTAGCAATCAGCCCCAGCATTTT.

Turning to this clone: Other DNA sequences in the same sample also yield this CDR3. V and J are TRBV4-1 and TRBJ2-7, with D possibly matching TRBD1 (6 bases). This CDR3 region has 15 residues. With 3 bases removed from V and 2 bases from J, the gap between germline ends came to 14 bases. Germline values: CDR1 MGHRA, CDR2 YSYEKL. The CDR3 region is CASSHLQGSPYEQYF. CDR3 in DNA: TGCGCCAGCAGCCATTTACAGGGTTCCCCCTACGAGCAGTACTTC.

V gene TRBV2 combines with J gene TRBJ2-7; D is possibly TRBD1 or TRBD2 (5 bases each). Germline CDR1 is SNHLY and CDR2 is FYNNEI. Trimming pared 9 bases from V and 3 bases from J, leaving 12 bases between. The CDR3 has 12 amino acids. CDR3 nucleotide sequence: TGTGCCAGTCTGGGGGAGAACTACGAGCAGTACTTC. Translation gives CASLGENYEQYF.

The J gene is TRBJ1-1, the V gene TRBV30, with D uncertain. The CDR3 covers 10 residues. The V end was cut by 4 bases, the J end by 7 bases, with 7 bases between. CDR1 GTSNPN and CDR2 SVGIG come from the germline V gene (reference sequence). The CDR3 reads CAWMTLEAFF. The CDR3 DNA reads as TGTGCCTGGATGACCCTTGAAGCTTTCTTT.

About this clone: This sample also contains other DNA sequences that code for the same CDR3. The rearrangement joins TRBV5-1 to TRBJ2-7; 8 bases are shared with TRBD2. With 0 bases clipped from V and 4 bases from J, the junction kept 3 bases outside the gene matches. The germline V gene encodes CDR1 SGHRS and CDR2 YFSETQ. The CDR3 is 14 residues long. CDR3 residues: CASSLEASGYEQYF. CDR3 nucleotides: TGCGCCAGCAGCTTGGAGGCTAGCGGGTACGAGCAGTACTTC.

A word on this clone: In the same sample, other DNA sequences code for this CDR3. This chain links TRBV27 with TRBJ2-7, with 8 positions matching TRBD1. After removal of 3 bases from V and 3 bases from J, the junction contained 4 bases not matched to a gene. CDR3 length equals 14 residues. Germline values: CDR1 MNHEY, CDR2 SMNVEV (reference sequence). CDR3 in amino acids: CASSLKGQGYEQYF. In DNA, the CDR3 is TGTGCCAGCAGTTTGAAAGGACAGGGCTACGAGCAGTACTTC.

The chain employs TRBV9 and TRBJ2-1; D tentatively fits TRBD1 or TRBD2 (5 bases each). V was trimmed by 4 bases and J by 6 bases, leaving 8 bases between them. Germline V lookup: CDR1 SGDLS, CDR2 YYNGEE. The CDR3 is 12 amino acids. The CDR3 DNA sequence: TGTGCCAGCAGCCGGGACGGCAATGAGCAGTTCTTC. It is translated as CASSRDGNEQFF.

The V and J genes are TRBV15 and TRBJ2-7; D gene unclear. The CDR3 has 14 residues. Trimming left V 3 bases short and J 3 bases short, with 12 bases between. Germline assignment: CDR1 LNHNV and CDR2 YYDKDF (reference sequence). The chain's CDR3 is CATSRRTVDYEQYF. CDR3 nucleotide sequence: TGTGCCACCAGCAGGAGGACCGTCGACTACGAGCAGTACTTC.

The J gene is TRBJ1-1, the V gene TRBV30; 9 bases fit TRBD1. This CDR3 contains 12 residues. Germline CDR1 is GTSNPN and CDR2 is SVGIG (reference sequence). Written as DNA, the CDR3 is TGTGCTGGGGGACAGGGCGAAGCTGAAGCTTTCTTT. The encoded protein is CAGGQGEAEAFF.

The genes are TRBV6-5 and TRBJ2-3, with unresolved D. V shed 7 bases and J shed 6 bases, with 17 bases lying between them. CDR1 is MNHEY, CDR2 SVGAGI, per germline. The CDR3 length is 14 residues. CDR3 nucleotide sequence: TGTGCCAGCACCCGACCCGAATCCGCGGATACGCAGTATTTT. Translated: CASTRPESADTQYF.

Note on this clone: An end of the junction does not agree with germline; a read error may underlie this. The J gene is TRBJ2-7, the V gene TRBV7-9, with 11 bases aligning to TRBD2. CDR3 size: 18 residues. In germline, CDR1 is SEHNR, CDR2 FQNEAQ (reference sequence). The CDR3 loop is CASSLGLAGGPISDEQYF. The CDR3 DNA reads TGTGCCAGCAGCTTAGGGTTAGCGGGAGGGCCGATCTCCGACGAGCAGTACTTC.

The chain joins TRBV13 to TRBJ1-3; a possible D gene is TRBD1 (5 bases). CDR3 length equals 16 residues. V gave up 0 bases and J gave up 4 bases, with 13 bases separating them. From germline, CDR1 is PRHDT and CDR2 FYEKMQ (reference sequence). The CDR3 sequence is CASSLGWPRAGNTIYF. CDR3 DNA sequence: TGTGCCAGCAGCTTAGGGTGGCCCAGGGCCGGAAACACCATATATTTT. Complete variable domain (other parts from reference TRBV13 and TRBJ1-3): AAGVIQSPRHLIKEKRETATLKCYPIPRHDTVYWYQQGPGQDPQFLISFYEKMQSDKGSIPDRFSAQQFSDYHSELNMSSLELGDSALYFCASSLGWPRAGNTIYFGEGSWLTVV.

DNA of the CDR3: TGTGCCAGCAGTGCCACTGAGGTAATCCACGAGCAGTACTTC. Amino acid sequence: CASSATEVIHEQYF. This sequence joins TRBV6-5 and TRBJ2-7; D is ambiguous. CDR1 is MNHEY, CDR2 SVGAGI, per germline. Between the trimmed V and J ends, which lost 5 bases and 5 bases, there was a span of 16 bases. This CDR3 has 14 amino acids.

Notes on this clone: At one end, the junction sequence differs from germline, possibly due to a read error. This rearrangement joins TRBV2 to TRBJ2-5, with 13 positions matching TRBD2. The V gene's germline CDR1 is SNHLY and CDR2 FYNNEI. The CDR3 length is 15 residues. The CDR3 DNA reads TGTGCCAGCAGGGAAGGACTAGCGGGAGCAGAGACCCAGTACTTC. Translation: CASREGLAGAETQYF.

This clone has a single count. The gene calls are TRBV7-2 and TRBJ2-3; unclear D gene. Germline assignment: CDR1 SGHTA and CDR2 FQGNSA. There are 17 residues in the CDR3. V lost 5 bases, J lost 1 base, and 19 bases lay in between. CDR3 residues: CASSPGGDSHRTDTQYF. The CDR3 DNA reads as TGTGCCAGCAGCCCAGGCGGTGACTCCCACCGCACAGATACGCAGTATTTT. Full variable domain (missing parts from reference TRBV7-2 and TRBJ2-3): GAGVSQSPSNKVTEKGKDVELRCDPISGHTALYWYRQSLGQGLEFLIYFQGNSAPDKSGLPSDRFSAERTGGSVSTLTIQRTQQEDSAVYLCASSPGGDSHRTDTQYFGPGTRLTVL.

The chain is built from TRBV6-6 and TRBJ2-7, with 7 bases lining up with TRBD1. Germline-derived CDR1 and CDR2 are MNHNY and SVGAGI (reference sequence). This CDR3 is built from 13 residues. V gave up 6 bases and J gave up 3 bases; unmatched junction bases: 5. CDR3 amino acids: CASSDGTVYEQYF. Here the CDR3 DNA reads TGTGCCAGCAGCGATGGGACAGTCTACGAGCAGTACTTC.